Listed below are T cell receptor beta chains from one sample, sequenced in a study of cytomegalovirus exposure and HLA in healthy donors. Clones were read by immunoSEQ multiplex PCR, and TCRdb kept only the in-frame ones, dropping some. Counted here are around 110,000 clones, 75% to 90% occurring once; the ten biggest clones make up around 2%. Specimen: PBMCs. These receptors all stem from a man younger than 45 in good health and CMV-seronegative. The CDR3 runs from the conserved cysteine through the conserved F or W. The D gene is left open where the match is weak. Rows may omit the clone size; those that give it use once, few, many or a size class.

TRBV5-1,-,-,TRBJ2-3,CASSSPTIRGGTDTQYF,TGCGCCAGCAGCTCCCCCACAATCAGGGGAGGGACAGATACGCAGTATTTT
TRBV2,TRBD2,-,TRBJ2-2,CASSEDSFREDAGELFF,TGTGCCAGCAGTGAAGATTCGTTCCGGGAGGACGCCGGGGAGCTGTTTTTT
TRBV5-1,TRBD2,-,TRBJ2-7,CASSLDIGTRTYEQYF,TGCGCCAGCAGCCTGGACATCGGGACTAGGACGTACGAGCAGTACTTC
TRBV7-9,TRBD2,-,TRBJ2-3,CASSLVPGLAGTTQYF,TGTGCCAGCAGCTTGGTACCGGGACTAGCGGGGACAACGCAGTATTTT
TRBV5-1,TRBD1,-,TRBJ1-6,CASSGGQAQNSPLHF,TGCGCCAGCAGCGGCGGACAGGCACAAAATTCACCCCTCCACTTT
TRBV6-5,-,-,TRBJ2-2,CASSYLTENTGELFF,TGTGCCAGCAGTTACCTAACCGAAAACACCGGGGAGCTGTTTTTT
TRBV5-4,-,-,TRBJ2-3,CASSPDSTDTQYF,TGTGCCAGCAGCCCAGATAGCACAGATACGCAGTATTTT
TRBV19,-,-,TRBJ2-7,CASSIRQGSSYEQYF,TGTGCCAGTAGTATTCGGCAGGGGTCCTCCTACGAGCAGTACTTC
TRBV5-1,-,few,TRBJ2-2,CASSPTTTGHTGELFF,TGCGCCAGCAGCCCCACCACGACAGGACACACCGGGGAGCTGTTTTTT
TRBV27,TRBD2,few,TRBJ2-7,CASSWGPGRGGEQYF,TGTGCCAGCAGTTGGGGGCCGGGCCGGGGGGGCGAGCAGTACTTC
TRBV10-3,-,-,TRBJ2-5,CAISESQGRETQYF,TGTGCCATCAGTGAGTCACAGGGGAGGGAGACCCAGTACTTC
TRBV5-6,-,-,TRBJ1-5,CASSGRGQGNQPQHF,TGTGCCAGCAGCGGGCGGGGGCAGGGGAACCAGCCCCAGCATTTT
TRBV5-1,-,-,TRBJ1-2,CASRPGSNYGYTF,TGCGCCAGCCGACCGGGAAGCAACTATGGCTACACCTTC
TRBV28,-,-,TRBJ2-7,CASSLFPGGRGYYEQYF,TGTGCCAGCAGTTTATTCCCCGGCGGCAGGGGCTACTACGAGCAGTACTTC
TRBV4-3,-,-,TRBJ2-3,CASSQGRGDTQYF,TGCGCCAGCAGCCAAGGAAGAGGAGATACGCAGTATTTT
TRBV11-3,-,-,TRBJ1-1,CASSNTIGGTEAFF,TGTGCCAGCAGCAATACGATCGGGGGCACTGAAGCTTTCTTT
TRBV9,-,-,TRBJ1-2,CASSPNRVGYTF,TGTGCCAGCAGCCCCAACAGGGTGGGCTACACCTTC